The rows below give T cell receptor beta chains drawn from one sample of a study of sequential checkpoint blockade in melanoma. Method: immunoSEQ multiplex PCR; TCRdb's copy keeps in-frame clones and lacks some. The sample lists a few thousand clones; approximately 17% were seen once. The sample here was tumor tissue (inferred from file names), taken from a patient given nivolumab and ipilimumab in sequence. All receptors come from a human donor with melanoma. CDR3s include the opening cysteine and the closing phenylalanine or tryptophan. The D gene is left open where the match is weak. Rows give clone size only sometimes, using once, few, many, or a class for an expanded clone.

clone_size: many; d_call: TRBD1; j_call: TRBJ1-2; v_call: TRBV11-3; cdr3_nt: TGTGCCAGCAGCCCAGGACAGGGGGACTATGGCTACACCTTC; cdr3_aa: CASSPGQGDYGYTF
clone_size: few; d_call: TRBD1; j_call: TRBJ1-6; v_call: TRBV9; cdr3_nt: TGTGCCAGCAGCGTGGGACAGGCGTTTTATTCACCCCTCCACTTT; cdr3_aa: CASSVGQAFYSPLHF
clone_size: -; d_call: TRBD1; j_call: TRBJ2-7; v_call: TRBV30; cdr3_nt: TGTGCCTACGGGACAGACTTTGTTGAGCAGTACTTC; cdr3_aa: CAYGTDFVEQYF
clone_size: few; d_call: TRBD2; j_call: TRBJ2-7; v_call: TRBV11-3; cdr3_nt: TGTGCCAGCAGCCGAGGGTCTAGCGGACCCTACGAGCAGTACTTC; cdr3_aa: CASSRGSSGPYEQYF
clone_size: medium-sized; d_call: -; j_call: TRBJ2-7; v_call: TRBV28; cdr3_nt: TGTGCCAGCAGCTCTCCGATTCCCGCAGGTCCAACCTACGAGCAGTACTTC; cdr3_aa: CASSSPIPAGPTYEQYF
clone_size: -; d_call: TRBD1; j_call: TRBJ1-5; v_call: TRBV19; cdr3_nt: TGTGCCAGTAAGGGACAGACAAATCAGCCCCAGCATTTT; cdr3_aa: CASKGQTNQPQHF
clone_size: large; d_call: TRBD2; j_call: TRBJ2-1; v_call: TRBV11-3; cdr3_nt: TGTGCCAGCAGCTTGATCAGCGGGGCTTACAATGAGCAGTTCTTC; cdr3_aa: CASSLISGAYNEQFF
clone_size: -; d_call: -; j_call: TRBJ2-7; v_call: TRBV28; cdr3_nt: TGTGCCAGCAGTAAACAGGGTGCCTACGAGCAGTACTTC; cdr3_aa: CASSKQGAYEQYF
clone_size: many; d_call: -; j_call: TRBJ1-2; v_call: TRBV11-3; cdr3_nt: TGTGCCAGCAGCCAAATGGGACCTAACTATGGCTACACCTTC; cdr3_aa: CASSQMGPNYGYTF
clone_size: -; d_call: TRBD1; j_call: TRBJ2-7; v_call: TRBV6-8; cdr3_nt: TGTGCCAGCAGCTACAGGGGATTGATAGGCGAGCAGTACTTC; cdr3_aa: CASSYRGLIGEQYF
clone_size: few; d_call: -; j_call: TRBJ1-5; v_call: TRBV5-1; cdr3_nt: TGCGCCAGCAGCCAAGACCAGGCAGGGTCCAATCAGCCCCAGCATTTT; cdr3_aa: CASSQDQAGSNQPQHF
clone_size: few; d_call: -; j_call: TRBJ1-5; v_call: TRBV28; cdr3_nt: TGTGCCAGCAGTTTATTTGCAGGTAATAGCAATCAGCCCCAGCATTTT; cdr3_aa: CASSLFAGNSNQPQHF
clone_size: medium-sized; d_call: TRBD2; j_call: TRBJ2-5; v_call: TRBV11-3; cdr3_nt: TGTGCCAGCAGTCGAGGGACTAGCGGGCAAGAGACCCAGTACTTC; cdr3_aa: CASSRGTSGQETQYF
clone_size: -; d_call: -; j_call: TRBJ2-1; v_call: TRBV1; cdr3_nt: TGCGCCAGCAGCCGTATACTAGCGAATGAGCAGTTCTTC; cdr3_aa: CASSRILANEQFF
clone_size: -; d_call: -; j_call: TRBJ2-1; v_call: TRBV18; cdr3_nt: TGTGCCAGCTCACCTACAGCGTACAATGAGCAGTTCTTC; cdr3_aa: CASSPTAYNEQFF
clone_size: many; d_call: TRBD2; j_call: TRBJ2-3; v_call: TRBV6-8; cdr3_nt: TGTGCCATCAGGGACACCGGGACTAGCTTTGATACGCAGTATTTT; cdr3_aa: CAIRDTGTSFDTQYF
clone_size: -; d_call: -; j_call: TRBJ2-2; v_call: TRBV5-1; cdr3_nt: TGCGCCAGCAGCTTGGCCGACTTAGGAGCCGGGGAGCTGTTTTTT; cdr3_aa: CASSLADLGAGELFF
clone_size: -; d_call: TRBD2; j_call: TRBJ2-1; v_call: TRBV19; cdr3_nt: TGTGCCAGTATGTTGGGCGGGGGGTACAATGAGCAGTTCTTC; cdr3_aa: CASMLGGGYNEQFF
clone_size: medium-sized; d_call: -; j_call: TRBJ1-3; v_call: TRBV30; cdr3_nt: TGTGCCTGGACCCTGGGGTTAGCTGGAAACACCATATATTTT; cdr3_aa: CAWTLGLAGNTIYF
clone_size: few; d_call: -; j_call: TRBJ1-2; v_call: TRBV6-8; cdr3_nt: TGTGCCAGCAGTTTCCTCGGGGAAGGAAACTATGGCTACACCTTC; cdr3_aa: CASSFLGEGNYGYTF
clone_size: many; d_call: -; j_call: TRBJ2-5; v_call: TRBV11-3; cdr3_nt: TGTGCCAGCAGCTTAATCCCTTGGGGGCGAGCGGAGACCCAGTACTTC; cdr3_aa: CASSLIPWGRAETQYF
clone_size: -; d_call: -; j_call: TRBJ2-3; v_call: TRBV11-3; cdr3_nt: TGTGCCAGCACCCCCGGGGGATCTAGCACAGATACGCAGTATTTT; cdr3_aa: CASTPGGSSTDTQYF
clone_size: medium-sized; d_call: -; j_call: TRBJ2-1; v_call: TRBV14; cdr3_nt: TGTGCCAGCAGTTCGAGAGGGAATGAGCAGTTCTTC; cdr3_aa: CASSSRGNEQFF
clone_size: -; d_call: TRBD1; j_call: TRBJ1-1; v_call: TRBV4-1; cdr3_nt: TGCGCCAGCAGCCACGCTATTAGGGGGCGTAGGACTGAAGCTTTCTTT; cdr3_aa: CASSHAIRGRRTEAFF
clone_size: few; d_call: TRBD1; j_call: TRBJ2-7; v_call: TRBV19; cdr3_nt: TGTGCCAGTAGTATGAGGGACAGGGCCCTCGAGCAGTACTTC; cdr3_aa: CASSMRDRALEQYF
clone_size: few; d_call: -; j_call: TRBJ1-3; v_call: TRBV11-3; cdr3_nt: TGTGCCAGCAGCATCCAGGGGCATCTAGCTGGAAACACCATATATTTT; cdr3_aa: CASSIQGHLAGNTIYF
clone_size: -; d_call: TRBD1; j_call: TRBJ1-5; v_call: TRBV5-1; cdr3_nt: TGCGCCAGCAGCTTGGGTGACAGGGTGGGCCAGCCCCAGCATTTT; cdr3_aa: CASSLGDRVGQPQHF
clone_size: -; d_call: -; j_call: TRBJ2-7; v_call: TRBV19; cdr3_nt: TGTGCCAGTAGTTATATCGTATCTTTCGGGGAGCAGTACTTC; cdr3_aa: CASSYIVSFGEQYF
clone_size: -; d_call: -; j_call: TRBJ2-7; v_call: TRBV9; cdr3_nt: TGTGCCAGCAGCGGGAGGGACACGACCTACGAGCAGTACTTC; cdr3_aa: CASSGRDTTYEQYF